The sequence of this T cell receptor (beta chain) was determined in a study of blood T cells in healthy people across ages (dated by TCRdb to the mid-2010s). About the full investigation: Template switching captured roughly one uniquely barcoded TCR beta cDNA molecule per two T cells in model experiments. The study analyzed two additional independent replicas of 1 million unique cDNA reads from the same blood draw for two donors, one aged 18 to 30 and one aged 80 or older. To track age-related changes in TCR beta repertoire diversity, the study relied on deep sequencing normalized with unique cDNA molecular identifiers. The donors were divided into four age groups: young (average about 16 years), middle-aged (approximately 39), aged (about 61) and long-lived (about 84). To avoid experimental bias, donors of different ages were distributed randomly across sequencing lanes.

For CDR1 and CDR2, the germline V gene (reference sequence) lists MNHEY and SMNVEV. Taken from cysteine to phenylalanine, the CDR3 has 14 residues. Only CDR3 DNA is held: 42 bases, read in frame from base 1. V gives up 6 bases and J gives up 0 bases, and the segment between their germline ends measures 12 bases. The donors were about 40 Caucasian individuals from Russia, aged roughly 6 to 90 years, who were systemically healthy. About 9.1 milliliters of peripheral blood were collected from each donor into EDTA-treated Vacutainer tubes. Ficoll-Paque density-gradient centrifugation was used to isolate PBMCs, with at least 6.5 million per sample. Trizol reagent was used to extract total RNA from PBMCs, with at least 5.5 micrograms per sample. For every donor, flow cytometry on a PBMC aliquot measured the percentage of naive CD45RAhigh/CD27high T cells. General conclusions and limits of the study: The CMV infection status of donors was not known, potentially confounding age-related changes in expanded clonotypes. Total diversity estimates from one million sequenced T cells were considered lower bounds and underestimates. Observed TCR beta diversity per million T cells fell roughly linearly with age, and a significant reduction was already apparent by age approximately 41. Compared with the aged group, the long-lived group had more naive CD4+ T cells, fewer expanded clones and increased TCR diversity, a pattern suggesting age selection. Bulk unsorted PBMC profiling prevented conclusive comparison of naive and antigen-experienced compartments. The percentage of naive T cells measured by flow cytometry correlated strongly with observed TCR beta diversity.

To note about this clonotype: Its cognate antigen has yet to be identified. No base qualities exist here, and no much larger clone lies one base off it.

Library prep was done by 5' RACE. This sample was sequenced with an Illumina HiSeq 2500. A second PCR of roughly 7 to 11 cycles was run with a J-beta primer mix and a sample-barcoded 5' primer. A unique molecular identifier was introduced onto each TCR beta cDNA molecule by a template-switch 5' adaptor carrying 12 random nucleotides. At least 3 million CDR3-containing paired-end reads were obtained from each sample. First-strand cDNA synthesis was performed from all RNA using the Mint cDNA synthesis kit, with priming by a TRBC-specific oligonucleotide. All cDNA was treated with uracil-DNA glycosylase and then went through a first 18-cycle PCR with the universal primers M1SS and BC2_uni_R. The authors' analysis ran thus. Each sample was normalized by randomly selecting 1 million high-quality reads, each carrying a distinct molecular identifier. Reads with shared molecular identifiers were discarded instead of being binned into consensus sequences. MiTCR, set to a Q25 quality threshold and the strictest error-elimination algorithm, was used for CDR3 identification, clonotype clustering and error correction. A nonparametric unseen species model with Euler transformation was used to estimate a lower bound on total TCR beta diversity. The public reads were quality trimmed at Q25 with fastp and then assembled into clones with MiXCR by TCRdb, keeping productive beta chains. For every CDR3 protein sequence, its rows merge into one entry that carries the most common genes and DNA. None of the V and J calls come from the authors' own analysis; TCRdb made them. Here the sample has 550,000 to 750,000 distinct CDR3 sequences; over 20% occur a single time. The ten largest clones add up to approximately 3.6% of the sample.

The chain is encoded by TRBV27 joined to TRBJ2-7; possibly the D gene is TRBD1, per 6 matching bases. This TCR was recovered from a man in his sixties or seventies in good health. What was sequenced was blood. CDR3 sequence: CASSRTANSYEQYF. The DNA sequence reads TGTGCCAGCAGCCGGACAGCCAACTCCTACGAGCAGTACTTC.